The 24 T cell receptor beta chains listed next were all sequenced from one sample in a study of brain T cells in children with intractable seizures. Profiled with immunoSEQ multiplex PCR; TCRdb holds only in-frame clones, not every one. The data show tens of thousands of clones, approximately 94% seen once. This sample comprised peripheral blood, obtained at surgery. Every receptor here comes from a boy under 18 with focal cortical dysplasia and intractable seizures.

V is TRBV6-5 and J is TRBJ1-5; D remains unclear. CDR3 length: 13 residues. Trimming took 8 bases from V and 3 from J, leaving 11 bases between them. From germline, CDR1 is MNHEY and CDR2 SVGAGI. CDR3 in amino acids: CASQDLNNQPQHF. For the CDR3, the DNA is TGTGCCAGCCAGGACCTCAACAATCAGCCCCAGCATTTT.

The chain links TRBV7-3 to TRBJ1-5, with TRBD1 matching 7 bases. The CDR3 has 14 amino acids. Germline V gene lookup returns CDR1 SGHTA and CDR2 FQGTGA. V lost 5 bases and J lost 5; bases outside the gene matches: 6. For the CDR3, the DNA is TGTGCCAGCAGCCATGACAGGGATGATCAGCCCCAGCATTTT. Encoded protein: CASSHDRDDQPQHF.

The chain recombines TRBV29-1 with TRBJ1-5, with D tentatively TRBD1 (5 bases). The CDR3 totals 13 residues. Trimming stripped 4 bases from V and 4 bases from J, with 11 bases between. The germline gives CDR1 SQVTM, CDR2 ANQGSEA. The CDR3 nucleotides are TGCAGCGTTGCCCCTGGGGGGAATCAGCCCCAGCATTTT. Its protein product is CSVAPGGNQPQHF.

V gene TRBV5-6 combines with J gene TRBJ1-2; D is undetermined. Germline V gives CDR1 SGHDT, CDR2 YYEEEE. The CDR3 covers 13 residues. The V end lost 2 bases, the J end lost 8 bases, and 13 bases lay between the germline ends. This CDR3 reads CASSFWGLEGYTF. CDR3 coding DNA: TGTGCCAGCAGCTTTTGGGGTTTGGAGGGCTACACCTTC.

This chain links TRBV5-1 with TRBJ2-7; TRBD2 matches at 8 bases. The CDR3 is made up of 15 amino acids. In germline, CDR1 is SGHRS, CDR2 YFSETQ. The junction had 3 bases not matched to a gene; V was cut back by 1 base and J by 0 bases. The CDR3 DNA reads as TGCGCCAGCAGCTTGCAGCGGGGGAGCTCCTACGAGCAGTACTTC. Residues: CASSLQRGSSYEQYF.

V usage is TRBV5-1 and J usage is TRBJ1-3; unclear D gene. CDR1 is SGHRS and CDR2 is YFSETQ in the germline V gene. This CDR3 is built from 12 residues. Trimming cost V 5 bases and J 3 bases, with 6 bases left between them. The chain's CDR3 is CASRAFGNTIYF. The CDR3 DNA follows: TGCGCCAGCAGGGCGTTTGGAAACACCATATATTTT.

The genes are TRBV2 and TRBJ2-1; perhaps TRBD1 as D (6 bases). The CDR3 extends over 14 amino acids. Trimming removed 6 bases from V and 5 bases from J, with 14 bases in between. CDR1 is SNHLY and CDR2 is FYNNEI in the germline V gene. The CDR3 DNA reads TGTGCCAGCAGCGAACAGGGCGGACACAATGAGCAGTTCTTC. This codes for CASSEQGGHNEQFF.

The chain recombines TRBV28 with TRBJ1-5, with D tentatively TRBD1 (5 bases). With 5 bases removed from V and 0 bases from J, the gap between germline ends came to 14 bases. Germline V gene sequence: CDR1 MDHEN, CDR2 SYDVKM. CDR3 size: 16 residues. The CDR3 DNA follows: TGTGCCAGCAGTGGTATTGACAGTTATAGCAATCAGCCCCAGCATTTT. This translates into CASSGIDSYSNQPQHF. The whole variable domain, remainder taken from reference TRBV28 and TRBJ1-5, is DVKVTQSSRYLVKRTGEKVFLECVQDMDHENMFWYRQDPGLGLRLIYFSYDVKMKEKGDIPEGYSVSREKKERFSLILESASTNQTSMYLCASSGIDSYSNQPQHFGDGTRLSIL.

This clone was seen only a few times. The chain uses TRBV19 and TRBJ2-7, with D hard to call. There are 13 residues in the CDR3. V was pared by 0 bases and J by 2 bases, with 5 bases between. Germline-derived CDR1 and CDR2 are LNHDA and SQIVND (reference sequence). The CDR3 DNA reads as TGTGCCAGTAGTATAGATCGCACCTACGAGCAGTACTTC. This sequence encodes CASSIDRTYEQYF. The full variable domain, rest sourced from reference TRBV19 and TRBJ2-7, is DGGITQSPKYLFRKEGQNVTLSCEQNLNHDAMYWYRQDPGQGLRLIYYSQIVNDFQKGDIAEGYSVSREKKESFPLTVTSAQKNPTAFYLCASSIDRTYEQYFGPGTRLTVT.

The V gene is TRBV11-3, the J gene TRBJ2-2; 9 bases are a match to TRBD2. Germline CDR1 SGHNT, CDR2 YENEEA. V shed 3 bases and J 3 bases; nucleotides not matched to a gene: 5. The length of the CDR3 is 16 residues. As DNA, the CDR3 is TGTGCCAGCAGCTTTGGGACTAGCAGATACACCGGGGAGCTGTTTTTT. Translated: CASSFGTSRYTGELFF.

The chain joins TRBV7-2 to TRBJ1-2; 7 bases are a match to TRBD1. Per the germline V gene, CDR1 is SGHTA and CDR2 is FQGNSA. After removal of 8 bases from V and 4 bases from J, the junction contained 13 bases not matched to a gene. The CDR3 contains 15 residues. The CDR3 sequence: CASSEAPGQFYGYTF. The CDR3 region has the DNA TGTGCCAGCTCAGAGGCCCCGGGACAGTTCTATGGCTACACCTTC.

The chain recombines TRBV5-1 with TRBJ2-5, with D perhaps being TRBD1 or TRBD2 (5 bases each). The CDR3 sequence is 13 residues long. Germline V CDR1 and CDR2: SGHRS, YFSETQ. Trimming cost V 4 bases and J 1 base, with 8 bases left between them. The CDR3 sequence is CASSAGAQETQYF. Here the CDR3 DNA reads TGCGCCAGCAGCGCCGGGGCCCAAGAGACCCAGTACTTC.

CDR3: CASSPGQEKLFF. CDR3 in DNA: TGTGCCAGCAGCCCCGGACAGGAAAAACTGTTTTTT. V usage is TRBV7-6 and J usage is TRBJ1-4, with D possibly being TRBD1 (6 bases). The germline V gene encodes CDR1 SGHVS and CDR2 FNYEAQ. V was pared by 5 bases and J by 8 bases, with 9 bases between. This CDR3 is built from 12 residues.

This clone showed up just once. This chain uses TRBV5-8 with TRBJ1-2, with D maybe TRBD1 (5 bases). The CDR3 spans 12 residues. Trimming shortened V by 3 bases and J by 13 bases, and 16 bases separated the two germline ends. The germline CDR1 and CDR2 sequences are SGHTS and YDEGEE. CDR3 protein: CASSSPGLTSTF. The CDR3 DNA sequence: TGTGCCAGCAGCTCCCCGGGACTCACTTCCACCTTC.

This clone was seen a single time. The chain carries TRBV7-2 and TRBJ1-1; the D is unclear. This CDR3 contains 16 residues. Trimming removed 3 bases at V and 0 bases at J, with 14 bases between. Germline V CDR1 and CDR2: SGHTA, FQGNSA. The CDR3 sequence is CASSFLGGLMNTEAFF. In DNA, the CDR3 is TGTGCCAGCAGCTTCCTGGGAGGGCTCATGAACACTGAAGCTTTCTTT.

The chain combines TRBV9 with TRBJ2-5; 10 bases line up with TRBD2. V was pared by 3 bases and J by 3 bases, with 2 bases of the junction left unmatched. This CDR3 region has 14 residues. Per the germline V gene, CDR1 is SGDLS and CDR2 is YYNGEE. CDR3 loop: CASSASGSEETQYF. The DNA of the CDR3 is TGTGCCAGCAGCGCTAGCGGGAGTGAAGAGACCCAGTACTTC.

This chain joins TRBV27 and TRBJ1-4; D is perhaps TRBD1 (5 bases). Trimming took off 8 bases at V and 6 bases at J, with 16 bases between the two ends. From germline, CDR1 is MNHEY and CDR2 SMNVEV (reference sequence). The CDR3 is made up of 14 amino acids. As DNA, the CDR3 is TGTGCCAGCCGAAAGGGACTGGAGGATGAAAAACTGTTTTTT. Translating it yields CASRKGLEDEKLFF.

This chain uses TRBV3-1 (or the pseudogene TRBV3-2) with TRBJ1-1; D call uncertain. This CDR3 contains 15 residues. CDR1 LGHDT and CDR2 YNNKEL come from the germline V gene (reference sequence). Trimming cost V 4 bases and J 5 bases, with 17 bases left between them. The CDR3 spells CASSLREGWGTEAFF. The CDR3 nucleotides read TGTGCCAGCAGCCTCCGTGAGGGATGGGGAACTGAAGCTTTCTTT.

This chain links TRBV24-1 with TRBJ2-1, with 11 bases lining up with TRBD2. The CDR3 is 15 residues long. V lost 1 base to trimming and J lost 8 bases; unmatched junction nucleotides: 3. The germline gives CDR1 KGHDR, CDR2 SFDVKD. CDR3 loop: CATSDLRTSGYEQFF. In nucleotides, the CDR3 is TGTGCCACCAGTGATTTACGGACTAGCGGGTATGAGCAGTTCTTC.

The chain carries TRBV28 and TRBJ1-5; D is possibly TRBD1 (5 bases). The V end was cut by 2 bases, the J end by 5 bases, with 10 bases between. Per the germline V gene, CDR1 is MDHEN and CDR2 is SYDVKM. There are 14 residues in the CDR3. CDR3 protein: CASSLIGGHQPQHF. The CDR3 DNA sequence: TGTGCCAGCAGTTTAATTGGGGGACATCAGCCCCAGCATTTT. Variable domain in full (rest from reference TRBV28 and TRBJ1-5): DVKVTQSSRYLVKRTGEKVFLECVQDMDHENMFWYRQDPGLGLRLIYFSYDVKMKEKGDIPEGYSVSREKKERFSLILESASTNQTSMYLCASSLIGGHQPQHFGDGTRLSIL.

This chain links TRBV5-8 with TRBJ2-1; the D call may be TRBD1 or TRBD2 (7 bases each). This CDR3 has 17 amino acids. V dropped 2 bases and J dropped 4 bases, with 19 bases sitting between them. From germline, CDR1 is SGHTS and CDR2 YDEGEE. The chain's CDR3 is CASSFRRGGGNYNEQFF. CDR3 DNA sequence: TGTGCCAGCAGCTTCCGAAGGGGAGGGGGCAATTACAATGAGCAGTTCTTC.

The gene calls are TRBV30 and TRBJ2-2; D unresolved. There are 13 residues in the CDR3. V was trimmed by 4 bases and J by 3 bases, leaving 9 bases between them. Germline CDR1 reads GTSNPN; CDR2 reads SVGIG (reference sequence). CDR3 loop: CAWNFGDTGELFF. The CDR3 DNA reads TGTGCCTGGAATTTTGGGGACACCGGGGAGCTGTTTTTT.

The chain recombines TRBV6-1 with TRBJ1-3; the D gene is possibly TRBD1 (5 bases). Germline lookup yields CDR1 MNHNS and CDR2 SASEGT. The CDR3 is 16 amino acids. Trimming removed 4 bases from V and 0 bases from J, with 13 bases in between. CDR3 loop: CASSGFSGLSGNTIYF. Written as DNA, the CDR3 is TGTGCCAGCAGTGGGTTCTCAGGGCTCTCTGGAAACACCATATATTTT.

V is TRBV5-6 and J is TRBJ2-3; D is tentatively TRBD1 or TRBD2 (6 bases each). The V gene's germline CDR1 is SGHDT and CDR2 YYEEEE. This CDR3 comprises 17 residues. V was pared by 2 bases and J by 8 bases, with 24 bases between. DNA of the CDR3: TGTGCCAGCAGCTTCCGGACAGACAGCGACGGGCGGGGTACGCAGTATTTT. Translated: CASSFRTDSDGRGTQYF.